This TCR beta chain was obtained from a study of cytomegalovirus exposure and HLA in healthy donors (dated by TCRdb to 2016 to 2017). For the study in its entirety: A later analysis indicated that the 110 or so validation repertoires were generated on the platform also employed for the 650 to 850 repertoires of the first cohort. High-throughput TCR immunosequencing, statistical association of individual TCRs with disease status, and machine learning were combined to predict cytomegalovirus infection status. The aim of the study was to test whether cataloging public T cell receptors could identify signatures of past pathogen exposure. Along with the approximately 650-subject first cohort, a separate validation cohort of over a hundred different subjects was used.

The donors were included in the validation cohort of approximately 130 subjects, a group kept apart from the approximately 650-subject first cohort. The library was built by means of the immunoSEQ multiplex PCR assay. The paper's data handling went like this. A statistical classification framework was built to diagnose cytomegalovirus status from the catalog of TCR beta chain sequences. TCRdb re-hosts the immuneACCESS table, in-frame sequences only. Its copies lack some clones; in the studies checked, an unresolved V gene accounts for under half of them, and the cause for the rest is not known. That table gives V, J and clone size, and the DNA gave D and trimming. The sample data list about 250,000 clones, and roughly 87% of these were observed just once. Clones ranked in the top ten supply 12% of the sample. General study outcomes and caveats: Most TCR sequences were observed very rarely across donors, whereas some public TCRs were present in many individuals. A later analysis found that TCRs clustered in the first cohort also tended to co-occur in the approximately 120 validation repertoires, with 90% to 95% of cluster scores above 0. A total of fewer than 200 TCR beta chains were listed by the study as associated with cytomegalovirus. Cytomegalovirus status was reported to be diagnosed by the classifier with high specificity and sensitivity in both the original and validation cohorts. The validation cohort had no HLA typing available for a later analysis, so co-occurrence within that cohort was assessed over all 120 or so repertoires. According to the authors, the approach could potentially be generalized to other disease states and immunological phenotypes. In vitro tests confirmed that a few of the cytomegalovirus-associated TCR beta chains recognize cytomegalovirus antigens.

The germline ends are 17 bases apart after V is trimmed by 0 bases and J by 0 bases. Including cysteine and phenylalanine, the CDR3 has 18 amino acids. Just CDR3 DNA is preserved here, 54 bases in frame from base 1. CDR1 and CDR2 are read off the germline V gene (reference sequence) as LNHDA and SQIVND. Concerning this clone itself: Its antigen is unknown. Per-base qualities were not stored, and no clone one base away is much larger.

Material for sequencing was PBMCs. This sequence was found in a man in his late teens or twenties in good health and CMV-seropositive. The V and J genes are TRBV19 and TRBJ2-5, with the identity of the D gene unclear. The CDR3 region has the sequence CASSIDRHKREYQETQYF. The nucleotides read TGTGCCAGTAGTATAGATCGGCACAAAAGAGAGTACCAAGAGACCCAGTACTTC.